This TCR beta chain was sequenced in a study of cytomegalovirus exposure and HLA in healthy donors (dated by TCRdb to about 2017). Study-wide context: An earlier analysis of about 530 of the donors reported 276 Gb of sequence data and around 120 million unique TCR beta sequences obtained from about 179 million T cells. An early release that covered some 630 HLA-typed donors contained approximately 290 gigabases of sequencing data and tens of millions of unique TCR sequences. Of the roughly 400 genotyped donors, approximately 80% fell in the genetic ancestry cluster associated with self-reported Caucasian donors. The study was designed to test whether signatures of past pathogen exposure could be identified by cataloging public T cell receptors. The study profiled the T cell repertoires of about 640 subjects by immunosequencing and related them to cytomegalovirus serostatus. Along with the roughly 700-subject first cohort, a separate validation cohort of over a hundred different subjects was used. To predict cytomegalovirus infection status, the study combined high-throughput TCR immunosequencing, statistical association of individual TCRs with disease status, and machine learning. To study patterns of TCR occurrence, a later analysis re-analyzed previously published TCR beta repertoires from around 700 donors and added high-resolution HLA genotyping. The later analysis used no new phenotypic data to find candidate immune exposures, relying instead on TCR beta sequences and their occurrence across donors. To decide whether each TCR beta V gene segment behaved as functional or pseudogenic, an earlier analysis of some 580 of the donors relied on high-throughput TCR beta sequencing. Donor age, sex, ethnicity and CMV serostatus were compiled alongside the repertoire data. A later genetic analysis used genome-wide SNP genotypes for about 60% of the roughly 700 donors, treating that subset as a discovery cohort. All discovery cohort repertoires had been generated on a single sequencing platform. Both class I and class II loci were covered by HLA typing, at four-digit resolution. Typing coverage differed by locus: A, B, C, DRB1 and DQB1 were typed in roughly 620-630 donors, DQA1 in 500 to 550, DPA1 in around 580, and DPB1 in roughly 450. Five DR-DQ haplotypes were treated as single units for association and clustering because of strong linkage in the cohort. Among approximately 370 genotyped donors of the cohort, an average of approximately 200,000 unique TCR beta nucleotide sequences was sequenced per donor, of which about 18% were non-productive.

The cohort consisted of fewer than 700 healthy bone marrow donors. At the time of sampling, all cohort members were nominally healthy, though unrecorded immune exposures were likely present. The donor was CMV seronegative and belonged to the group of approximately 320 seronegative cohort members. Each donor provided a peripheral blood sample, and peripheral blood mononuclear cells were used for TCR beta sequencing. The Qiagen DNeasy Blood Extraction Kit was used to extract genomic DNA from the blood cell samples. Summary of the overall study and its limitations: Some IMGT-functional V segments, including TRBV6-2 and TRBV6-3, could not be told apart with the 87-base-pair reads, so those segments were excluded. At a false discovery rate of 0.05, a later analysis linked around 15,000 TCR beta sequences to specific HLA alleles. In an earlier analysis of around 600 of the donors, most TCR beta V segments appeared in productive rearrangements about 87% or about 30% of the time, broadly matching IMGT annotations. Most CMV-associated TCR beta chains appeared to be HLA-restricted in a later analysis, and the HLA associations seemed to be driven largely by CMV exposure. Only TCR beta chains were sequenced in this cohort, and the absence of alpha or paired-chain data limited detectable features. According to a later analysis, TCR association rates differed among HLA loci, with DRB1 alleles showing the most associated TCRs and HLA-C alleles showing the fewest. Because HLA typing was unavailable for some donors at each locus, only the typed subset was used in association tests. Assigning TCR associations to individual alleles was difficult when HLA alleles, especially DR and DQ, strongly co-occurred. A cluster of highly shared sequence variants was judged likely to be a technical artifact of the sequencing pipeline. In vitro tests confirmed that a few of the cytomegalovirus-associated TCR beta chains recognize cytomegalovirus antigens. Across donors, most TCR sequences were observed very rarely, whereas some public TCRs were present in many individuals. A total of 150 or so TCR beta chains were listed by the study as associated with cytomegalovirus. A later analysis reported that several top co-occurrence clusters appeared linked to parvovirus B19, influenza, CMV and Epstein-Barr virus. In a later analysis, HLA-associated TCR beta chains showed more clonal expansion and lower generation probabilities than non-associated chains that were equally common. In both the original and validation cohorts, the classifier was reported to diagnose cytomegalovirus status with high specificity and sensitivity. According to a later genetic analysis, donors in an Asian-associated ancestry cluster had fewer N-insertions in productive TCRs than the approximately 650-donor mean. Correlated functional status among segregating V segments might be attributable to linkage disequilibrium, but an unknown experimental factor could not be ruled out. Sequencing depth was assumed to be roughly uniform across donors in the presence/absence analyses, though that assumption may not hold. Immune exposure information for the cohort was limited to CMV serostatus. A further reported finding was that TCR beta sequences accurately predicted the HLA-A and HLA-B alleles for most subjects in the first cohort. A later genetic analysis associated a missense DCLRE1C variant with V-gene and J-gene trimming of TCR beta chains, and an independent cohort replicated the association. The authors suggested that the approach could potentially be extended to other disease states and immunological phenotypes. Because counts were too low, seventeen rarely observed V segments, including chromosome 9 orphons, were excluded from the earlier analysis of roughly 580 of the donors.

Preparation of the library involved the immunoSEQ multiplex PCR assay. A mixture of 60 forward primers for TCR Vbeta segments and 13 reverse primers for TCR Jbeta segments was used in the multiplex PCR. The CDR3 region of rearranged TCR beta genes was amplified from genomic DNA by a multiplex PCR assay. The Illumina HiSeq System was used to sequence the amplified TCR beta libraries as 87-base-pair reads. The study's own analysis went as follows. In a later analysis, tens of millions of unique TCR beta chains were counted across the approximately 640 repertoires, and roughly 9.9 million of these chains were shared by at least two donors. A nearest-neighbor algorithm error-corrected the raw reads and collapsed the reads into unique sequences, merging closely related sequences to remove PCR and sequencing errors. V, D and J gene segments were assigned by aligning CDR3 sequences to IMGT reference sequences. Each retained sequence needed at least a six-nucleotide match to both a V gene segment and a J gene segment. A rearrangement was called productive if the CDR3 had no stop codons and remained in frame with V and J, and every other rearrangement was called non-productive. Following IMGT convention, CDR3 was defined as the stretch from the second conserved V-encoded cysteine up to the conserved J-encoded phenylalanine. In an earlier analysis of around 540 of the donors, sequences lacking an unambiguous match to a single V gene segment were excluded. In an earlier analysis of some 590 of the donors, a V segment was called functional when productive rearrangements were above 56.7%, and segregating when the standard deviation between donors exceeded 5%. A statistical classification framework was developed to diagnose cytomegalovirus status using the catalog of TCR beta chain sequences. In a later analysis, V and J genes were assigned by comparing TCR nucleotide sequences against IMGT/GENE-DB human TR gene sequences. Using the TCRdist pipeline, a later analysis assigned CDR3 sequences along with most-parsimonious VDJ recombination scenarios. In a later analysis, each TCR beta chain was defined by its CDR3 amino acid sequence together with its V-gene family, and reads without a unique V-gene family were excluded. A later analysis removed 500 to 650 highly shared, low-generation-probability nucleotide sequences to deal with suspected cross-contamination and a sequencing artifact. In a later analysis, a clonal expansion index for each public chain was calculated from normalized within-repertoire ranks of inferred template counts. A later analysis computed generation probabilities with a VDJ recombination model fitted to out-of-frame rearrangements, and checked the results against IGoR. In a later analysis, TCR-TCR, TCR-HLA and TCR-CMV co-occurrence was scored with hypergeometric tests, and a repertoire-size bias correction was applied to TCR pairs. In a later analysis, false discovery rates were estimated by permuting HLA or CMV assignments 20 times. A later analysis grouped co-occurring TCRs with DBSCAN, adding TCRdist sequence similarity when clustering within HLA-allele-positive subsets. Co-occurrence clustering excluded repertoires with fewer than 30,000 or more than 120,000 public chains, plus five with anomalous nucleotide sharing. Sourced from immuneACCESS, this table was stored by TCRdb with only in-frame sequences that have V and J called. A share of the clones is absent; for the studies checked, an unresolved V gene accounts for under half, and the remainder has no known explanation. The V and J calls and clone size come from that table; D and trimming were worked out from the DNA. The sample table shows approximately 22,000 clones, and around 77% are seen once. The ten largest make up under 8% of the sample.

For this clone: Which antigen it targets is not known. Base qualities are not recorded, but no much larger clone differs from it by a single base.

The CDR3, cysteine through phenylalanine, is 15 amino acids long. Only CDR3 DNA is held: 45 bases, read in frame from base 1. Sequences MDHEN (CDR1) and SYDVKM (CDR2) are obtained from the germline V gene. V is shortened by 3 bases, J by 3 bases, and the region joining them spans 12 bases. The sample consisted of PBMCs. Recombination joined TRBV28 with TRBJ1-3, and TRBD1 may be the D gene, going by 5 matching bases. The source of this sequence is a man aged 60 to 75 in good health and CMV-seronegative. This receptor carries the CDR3 CASSLGGVGGNTIYF. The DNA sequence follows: TGTGCCAGCAGTTTGGGGGGTGTAGGTGGAAACACCATATATTTT.